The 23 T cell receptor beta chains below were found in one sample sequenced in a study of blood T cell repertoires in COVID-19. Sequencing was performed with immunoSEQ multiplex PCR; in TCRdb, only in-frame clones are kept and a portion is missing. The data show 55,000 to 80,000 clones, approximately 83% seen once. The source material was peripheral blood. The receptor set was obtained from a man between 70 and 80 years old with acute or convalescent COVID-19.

The CDR3 DNA reads TGTGCCAGCAGCTCGACTAGCGGAGGAGCAGATACGCAGTATTTT. Translating gives CASSSTSGGADTQYF. This chain links TRBV7-3 with TRBJ2-3; 9 bases align to TRBD2. The germline V gene has CDR1 SGHTA and CDR2 FQGTGA. This CDR3 has 15 residues. The V and J ends lost 4 bases and 4 bases, in that order; junction bases with no gene match: 6.

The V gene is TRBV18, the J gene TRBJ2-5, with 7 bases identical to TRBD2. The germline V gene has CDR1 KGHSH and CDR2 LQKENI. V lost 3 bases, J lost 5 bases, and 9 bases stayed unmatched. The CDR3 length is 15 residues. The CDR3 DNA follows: TGTGCCAGCTCACCCCGCGGCTCCGGGGGGGAGACCCAGTACTTC. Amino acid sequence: CASSPRGSGGETQYF. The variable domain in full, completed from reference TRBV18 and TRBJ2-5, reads NAGVMQNPRHLVRRRGQEARLRCSPMKGHSHVYWYRQLPEEGLKFMVYLQKENIIDESGMPKERFSAEFPKEGPSILRIQQVVRGDSAAYFCASSPRGSGGETQYFGPGTRLLVL.

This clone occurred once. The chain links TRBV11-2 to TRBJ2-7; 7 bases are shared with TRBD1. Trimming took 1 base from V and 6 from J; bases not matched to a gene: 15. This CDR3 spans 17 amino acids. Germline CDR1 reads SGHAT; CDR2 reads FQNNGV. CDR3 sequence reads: CASSLVSLPGQYSEQYF. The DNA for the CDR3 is TGTGCCAGCAGCTTAGTTTCTTTACCGGGACAGTACTCCGAGCAGTACTTC. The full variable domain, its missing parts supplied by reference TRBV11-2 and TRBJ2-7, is EAGVAQSPRYKIIEKRQSVAFWCNPISGHATLYWYQQILGQGPKLLIQFQNNGVVDDSQLPKDRFSAERLKGVDSTLKIQPAKLEDSAVYLCASSLVSLPGQYSEQYFGPGTRLTVT.

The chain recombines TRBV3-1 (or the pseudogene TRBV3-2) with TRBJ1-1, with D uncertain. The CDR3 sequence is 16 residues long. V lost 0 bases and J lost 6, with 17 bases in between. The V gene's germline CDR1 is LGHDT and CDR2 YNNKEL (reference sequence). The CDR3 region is CASSQDAGPPVAEAFF. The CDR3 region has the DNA TGTGCCAGCAGCCAAGATGCGGGCCCGCCCGTGGCTGAAGCTTTCTTT.

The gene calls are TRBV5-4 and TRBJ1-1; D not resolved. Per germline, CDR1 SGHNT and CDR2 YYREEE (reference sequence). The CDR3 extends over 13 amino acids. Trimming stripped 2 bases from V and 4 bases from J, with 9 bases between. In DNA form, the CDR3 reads TGTGCCAGCAGCTTCCGGGGAGGCACTGAAGCTTTCTTT. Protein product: CASSFRGGTEAFF.

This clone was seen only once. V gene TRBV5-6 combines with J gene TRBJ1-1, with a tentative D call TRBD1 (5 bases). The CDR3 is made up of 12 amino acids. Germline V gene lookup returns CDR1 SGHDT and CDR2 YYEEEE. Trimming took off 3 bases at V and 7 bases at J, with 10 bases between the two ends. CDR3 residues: CASSSQELEAFF. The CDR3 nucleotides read TGTGCCAGCAGCTCACAGGAACTTGAAGCTTTCTTT.

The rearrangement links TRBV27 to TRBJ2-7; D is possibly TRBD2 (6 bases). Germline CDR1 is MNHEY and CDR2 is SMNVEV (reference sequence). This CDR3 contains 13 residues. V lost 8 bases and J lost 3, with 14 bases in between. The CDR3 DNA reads TGTGCCAGCTCACCCGGGACTGACTACGAGCAGTACTTC. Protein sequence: CASSPGTDYEQYF.

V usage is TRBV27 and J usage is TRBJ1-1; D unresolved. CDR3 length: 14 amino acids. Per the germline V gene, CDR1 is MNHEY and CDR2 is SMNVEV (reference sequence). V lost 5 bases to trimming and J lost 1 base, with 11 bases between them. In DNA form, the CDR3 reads TGTGCCAGCAGTCCCTGGGAGAGGAACACTGAAGCTTTCTTT. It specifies CASSPWERNTEAFF.

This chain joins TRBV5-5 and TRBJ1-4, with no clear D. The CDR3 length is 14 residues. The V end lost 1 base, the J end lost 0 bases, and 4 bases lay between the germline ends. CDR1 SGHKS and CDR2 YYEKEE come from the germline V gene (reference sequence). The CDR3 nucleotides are TGTGCCAGCAGCTTGTCTACAACTAATGAAAAACTGTTTTTT. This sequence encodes CASSLSTTNEKLFF.

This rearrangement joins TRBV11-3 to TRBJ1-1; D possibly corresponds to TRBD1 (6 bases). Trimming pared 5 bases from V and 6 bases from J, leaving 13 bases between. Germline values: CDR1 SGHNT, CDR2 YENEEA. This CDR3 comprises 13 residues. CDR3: CASSNRDNPEAFF. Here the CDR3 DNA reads TGTGCCAGCAGCAACAGGGACAACCCTGAAGCTTTCTTT.

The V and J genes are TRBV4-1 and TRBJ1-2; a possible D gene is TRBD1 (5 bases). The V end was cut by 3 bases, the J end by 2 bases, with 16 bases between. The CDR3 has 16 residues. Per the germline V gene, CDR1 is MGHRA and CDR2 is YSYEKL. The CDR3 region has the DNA TGCGCCAGCAGCCAGGACGCGGACAAGTTCAACTATGGCTACACCTTC. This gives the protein CASSQDADKFNYGYTF.

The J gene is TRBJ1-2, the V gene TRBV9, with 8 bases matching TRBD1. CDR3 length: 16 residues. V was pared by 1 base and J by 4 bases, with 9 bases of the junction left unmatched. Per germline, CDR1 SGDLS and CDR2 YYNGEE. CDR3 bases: TGTGCCAGCAGCGTATTGACAGGGGCGTCGAGCTATGGCTACACCTTC. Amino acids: CASSVLTGASSYGYTF.

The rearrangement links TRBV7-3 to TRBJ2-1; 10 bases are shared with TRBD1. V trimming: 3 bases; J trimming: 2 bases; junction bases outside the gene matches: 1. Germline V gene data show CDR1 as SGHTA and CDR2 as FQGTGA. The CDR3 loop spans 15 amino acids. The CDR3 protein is CASSFDRGPYNEQFF. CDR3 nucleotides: TGTGCCAGCAGCTTTGACAGGGGGCCCTACAATGAGCAGTTCTTC.

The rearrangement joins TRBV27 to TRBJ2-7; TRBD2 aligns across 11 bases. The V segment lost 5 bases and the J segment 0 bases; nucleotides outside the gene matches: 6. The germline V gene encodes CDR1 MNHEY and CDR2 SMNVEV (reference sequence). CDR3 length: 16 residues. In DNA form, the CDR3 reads TGTGCCAGCAGTGTCGGACTAGCGGGCCACTCCTACGAGCAGTACTTC. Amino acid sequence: CASSVGLAGHSYEQYF.

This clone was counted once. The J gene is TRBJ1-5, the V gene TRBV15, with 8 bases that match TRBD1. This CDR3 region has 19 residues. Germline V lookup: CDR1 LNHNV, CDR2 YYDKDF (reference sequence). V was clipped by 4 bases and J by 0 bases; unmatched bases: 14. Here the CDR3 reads CATSTDLSDRVNSNQPQHF. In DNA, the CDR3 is TGTGCCACCAGCACAGACCTATCGGACAGGGTAAATAGCAATCAGCCCCAGCATTTT. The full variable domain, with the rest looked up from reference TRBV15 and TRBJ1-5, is DAMVIQNPRYQVTQFGKPVTLSCSQTLNHNVMYWYQQKSSQAPKLLFHYYDKDFNNEADTPDNFQSRRPNTSFCFLDIRSPGLGDTAMYLCATSTDLSDRVNSNQPQHFGDGTRLSIL.

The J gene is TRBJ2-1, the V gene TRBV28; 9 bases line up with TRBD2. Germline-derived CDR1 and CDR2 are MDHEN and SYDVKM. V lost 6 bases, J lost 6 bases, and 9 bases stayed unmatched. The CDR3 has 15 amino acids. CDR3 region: CASSQPGTSFNEQFF. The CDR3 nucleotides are TGTGCCAGCAGCCAACCCGGGACTAGCTTCAATGAGCAGTTCTTC.

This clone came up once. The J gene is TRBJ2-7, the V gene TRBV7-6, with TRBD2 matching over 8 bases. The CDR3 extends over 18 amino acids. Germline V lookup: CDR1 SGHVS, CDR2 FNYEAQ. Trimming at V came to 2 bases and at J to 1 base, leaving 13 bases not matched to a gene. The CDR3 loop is CASSLMETSALSSYEQYF. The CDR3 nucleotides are TGTGCCAGCAGCTTAATGGAGACTAGCGCTTTATCTTCCTACGAGCAGTACTTC.

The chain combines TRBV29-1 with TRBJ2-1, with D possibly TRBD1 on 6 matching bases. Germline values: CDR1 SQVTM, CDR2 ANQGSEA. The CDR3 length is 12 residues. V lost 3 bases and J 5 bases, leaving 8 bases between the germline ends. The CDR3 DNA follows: TGCAGCGTTGAGGGGGCGGACAATGAGCAGTTCTTC. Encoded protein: CSVEGADNEQFF.

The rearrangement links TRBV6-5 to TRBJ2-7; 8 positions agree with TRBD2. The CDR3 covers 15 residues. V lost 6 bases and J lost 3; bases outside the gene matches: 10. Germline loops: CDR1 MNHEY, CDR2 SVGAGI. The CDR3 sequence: CASRRRAGDVYEQYF. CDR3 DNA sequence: TGTGCCAGCAGGCGCAGAGCGGGAGATGTCTACGAGCAGTACTTC.

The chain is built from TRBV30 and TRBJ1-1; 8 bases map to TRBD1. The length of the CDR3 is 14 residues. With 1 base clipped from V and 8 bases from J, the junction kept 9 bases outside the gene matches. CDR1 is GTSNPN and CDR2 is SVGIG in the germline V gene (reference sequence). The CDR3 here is CAWSDQSDRAEAFF. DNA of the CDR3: TGTGCCTGGAGTGACCAATCGGACAGGGCCGAAGCTTTCTTT.

The CDR3 here is CASSPGLAGFQETQYF. The CDR3 nucleotides read TGCGCCAGCAGCCCCGGACTAGCGGGATTTCAAGAGACCCAGTACTTC. The genes are TRBV4-1 and TRBJ2-5; 12 nucleotides align to TRBD2. CDR3 length: 16 residues. Unmatched junction bases numbered 5, after V lost 4 bases and J lost 2 bases. Germline CDR1 is MGHRA and CDR2 is YSYEKL.

The CDR3 loop is CASSLSRQAYEQYF. CDR3 DNA sequence: TGTGCCAGCAGTTTAAGCAGACAGGCCTACGAGCAGTACTTC. The V gene is TRBV28, the J gene TRBJ2-7, with D possibly TRBD1 on 6 matching bases. Per the germline V gene, CDR1 is MDHEN and CDR2 is SYDVKM. The V end lost 2 bases, the J end lost 2 bases, and 10 bases lay between the germline ends. The CDR3 consists of 14 residues.

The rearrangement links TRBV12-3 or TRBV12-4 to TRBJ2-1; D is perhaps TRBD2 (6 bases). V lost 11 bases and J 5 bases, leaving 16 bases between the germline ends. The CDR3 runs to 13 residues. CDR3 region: CAAKRDLNNEQFF. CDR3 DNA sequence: TGTGCCGCGAAAAGGGACTTAAACAATGAGCAGTTCTTC.